The clone carrying this TCR beta chain was seen only a few times. These data are taken from a study of blood T cell repertoires in COVID-19. At the level of the study: Researchers got acute and convalescent COVID-19 samples from the United States, Italy and Spain. In each case, the material was cDNA or gDNA derived from T cells, B-cell-depleted T cells, or PBMCs.

Original data processing: Researchers report that nucleated cell counts were estimated from reference gene primer amplification. The repertoire was sequenced with immunoSEQ multiplex PCR; TCRdb's copy has only in-frame clones and lacks some. From that table come the V and J calls and clone size; the DNA was used to work out D and trimming. The sample records about 140,000 clones, around 80% being singletons. This CDR3 comprises 13 residues. V was shortened by 3 bases and J by 7 bases, with 12 bases between the two germline ends. The V gene's germline CDR1 is GTSNPN and CDR2 SVGIG (reference sequence).

The source of this sequence is an elderly man with acute or convalescent COVID-19. The chain recombines TRBV30 with TRBJ1-4; D remains ambiguous. Sequenced input: peripheral blood. The CDR3 sequence is CAWSRKAPEKLFF. The CDR3 DNA sequence: TGTGCCTGGAGCCGAAAAGCCCCTGAAAAACTGTTTTTT.